This T cell receptor (beta chain) originates from a study of T-cell memory formation after mild COVID-19. At the level of the study: There were largely donor-specific TCR clusters.

Germline V gene sequence: CDR1 SGHRS, CDR2 YFSETQ. The ends were cut back, 0 bases at V and 5 bases at J, with 6 bases in the middle. The CDR3 length is 13 residues. TCRdb re-analysed the 5' RACE reads in MiXCR, keeping a single row per CDR3 protein. The sample has approximately 50,000 distinct CDR3 sequences, 9.3% seen once. This clonotype has a handful of counts. Its target is unknown. Study-level points and caveats: Chiefly within CM and EM were the contracting CD4+ clones; CD8+ ones were within EMRA. Day 15 to 85 contracting clones showed balanced CD4/CD8; later expanders leaned CD4+.

The receptor was derived from an adult woman who had mild COVID-19 (a few samples of this study predate the infection). Cell type and time point are not known. The chain links TRBV5-1 to TRBJ1-5; D call uncertain. The source material was PBMCs or a T cell subset sorted from them (not recorded which). The CDR3 here is CASSLDTDQPQHF. In DNA form, the CDR3 reads TGCGCCAGCAGCTTGGACACCGATCAGCCCCAGCATTTT.